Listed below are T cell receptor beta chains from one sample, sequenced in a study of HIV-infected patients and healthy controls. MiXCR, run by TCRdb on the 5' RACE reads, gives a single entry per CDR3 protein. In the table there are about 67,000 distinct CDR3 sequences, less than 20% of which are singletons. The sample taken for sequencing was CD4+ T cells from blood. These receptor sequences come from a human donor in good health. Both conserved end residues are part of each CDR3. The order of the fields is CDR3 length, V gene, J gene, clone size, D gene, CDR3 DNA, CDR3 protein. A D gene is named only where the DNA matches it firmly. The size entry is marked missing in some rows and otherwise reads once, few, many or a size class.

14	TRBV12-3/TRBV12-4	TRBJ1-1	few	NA	TGTGCCAGCAGTCTGGGACATTCGAACACTGAAGCTTTCTTT	CASSLGHSNTEAFF
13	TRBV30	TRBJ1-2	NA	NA	TGTGCCTGGATCATCCAGGGAGGAAGAGGCTACACCTTC	CAWIIQGGRGYTF
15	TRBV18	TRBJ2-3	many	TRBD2	TGTGCCAGCTCACCACCCAGCGGGGGTCGGTATACGCAGTATTTT	CASSPPSGGRYTQYF
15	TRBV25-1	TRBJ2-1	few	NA	TGTGCCAGCAGTGAATTGGCGACAGAGTTGGATGAGCAGTTCTTC	CASSELATELDEQFF
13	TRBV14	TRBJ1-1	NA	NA	TGTGCCAGCAGTAACAGCATGAACACTGAAGCTTTCTTT	CASSNSMNTEAFF
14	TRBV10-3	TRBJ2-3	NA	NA	TGTGCCATCAGTGACGACAGCCCCACAGATACGCAGTATTTT	CAISDDSPTDTQYF
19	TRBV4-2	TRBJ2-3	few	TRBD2	TGTGCCAGCAGCCAAGAAGCGTGGCTAGCGGGGGCGAGCACAGATACGCAGTATTTT	CASSQEAWLAGASTDTQYF
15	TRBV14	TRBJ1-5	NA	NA	TGTGCCAGCAGCCAAGAGGGGAGCGGCCGACGTCCCCAGCATTTT	CASSQEGSGRRPQHF
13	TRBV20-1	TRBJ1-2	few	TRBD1	TGCAGTGCTAGAACAGGGGTCGAGTATGGCTACACCTTC	CSARTGVEYGYTF
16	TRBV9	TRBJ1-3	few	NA	TGTGCCAGCAGCGTAGAGGCTTCCAGCTCTGGAAACACCATATATTTT	CASSVEASSSGNTIYF
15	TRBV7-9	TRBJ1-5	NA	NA	TGTGCCAGCAGCTTATCAGGGGTGAGCAATCAGCCCCAGCATTTT	CASSLSGVSNQPQHF
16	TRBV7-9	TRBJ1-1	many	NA	TGTGCCAGCAGCTCATACAAAACTTCGACAGACAATGAAGCTTTCTTT	CASSSYKTSTDNEAFF
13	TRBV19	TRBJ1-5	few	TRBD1	TGTGCCAGTAGTTCGGACAGGGGAGAGCCCCAGCATTTT	CASSSDRGEPQHF
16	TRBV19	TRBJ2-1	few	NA	TGTGCCAGTAGTATAGTTGGAGGGGTAAGCCACAATGAGCAGTTCTTC	CASSIVGGVSHNEQFF
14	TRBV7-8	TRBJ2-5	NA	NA	TGTGCCAGCAGCTTCGGACTCCTACAAGAGACCCAGTACTTC	CASSFGLLQETQYF
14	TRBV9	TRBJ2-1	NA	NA	TGTGCCAGCAGCGTAGGTCTAGCGATTGATGAGCAGTTCTTC	CASSVGLAIDEQFF
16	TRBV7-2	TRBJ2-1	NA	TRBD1	TGTGCCAGCAGCACTCGACAGGGGGCGACCGGTCTTGAGCAGTTCTTC	CASSTRQGATGLEQFF
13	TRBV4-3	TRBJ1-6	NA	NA	TGCGCCAGCAGCCAAGTCTCCCGGTCACCCCTCCACTTT	CASSQVSRSPLHF
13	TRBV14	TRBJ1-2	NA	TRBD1	TGTGCCAGCAGCCGTGACAGGGGAGGCGGCTACACCTTC	CASSRDRGGGYTF
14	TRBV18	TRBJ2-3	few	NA	TGTGCCAGCTCACCAGTAGGGGGATCAGATACGCAGTATTTT	CASSPVGGSDTQYF
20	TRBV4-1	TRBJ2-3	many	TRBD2	TGCGCCAGCAGCCAAGAGGTATCGGGGAGCGGGAGGGCCGTTGCGGATACGCAGTATTTT	CASSQEVSGSGRAVADTQYF
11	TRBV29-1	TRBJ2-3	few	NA	TGCAGCTGGGGGGACACAGATACGCAGTATTTT	CSWGDTDTQYF
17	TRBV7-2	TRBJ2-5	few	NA	TGTGCCAGCAGCTTAGGAATTGGGGGACCGCCTCAAGAGACCCAGTACTTC	CASSLGIGGPPQETQYF
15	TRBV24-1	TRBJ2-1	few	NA	TGTGCCACCAGTGGGGCAAGAAGCTCCTACAATGAGCAGTTCTTC	CATSGARSSYNEQFF
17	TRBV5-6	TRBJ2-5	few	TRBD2	TGTGCCAGCAGCACCGCCGGCTGGCGGGAGGGACAAGAGACCCAGTACTTC	CASSTAGWREGQETQYF
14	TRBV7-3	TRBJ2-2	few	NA	TGTGCCAGCAGCCAGTCTATTCGGGCCGGGGAGCTGTTTTTT	CASSQSIRAGELFF
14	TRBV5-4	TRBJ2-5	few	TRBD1	TGTGCCAGCAGCGGGGGACAGGGGAGGGAGACCCAGTACTTC	CASSGGQGRETQYF
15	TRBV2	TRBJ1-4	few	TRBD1	TGTGCCAGCAGGGGGACAGGGGGCCCTAATGAAAAACTGTTTTTT	CASRGTGGPNEKLFF
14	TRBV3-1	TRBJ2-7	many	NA	TGTGCCAGCAGCCAAGAGGGAGGCCACCGCGAGCAGTACTTC	CASSQEGGHREQYF
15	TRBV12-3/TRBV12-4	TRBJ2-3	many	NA	TGTGCCAGCAGCCTCAACAGGGAAGGTCCAGATACGCAGTATTTT	CASSLNREGPDTQYF
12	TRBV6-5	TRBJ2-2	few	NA	TGTGCCAGCAGAAGGGGGGAAGGAAGGCTGTTTTTT	CASRRGEGRLFF
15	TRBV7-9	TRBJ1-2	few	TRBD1	TGTGCCAGCAGCACCGGACAGGAGATCAACTATGGCTACACCTTC	CASSTGQEINYGYTF
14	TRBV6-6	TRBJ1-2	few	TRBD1	TGTGCCAGCAGGGCTGTGATTAACCAGGGGGTTTACACCTTC	CASRAVINQGVYTF
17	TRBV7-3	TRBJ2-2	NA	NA	TGTGCCAGCAGCTCCCGGCAGGGGCTAGCGGCCACCGGGGAGCTGTTTTTT	CASSSRQGLAATGELFF
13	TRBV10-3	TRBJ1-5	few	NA	TGTGCCATCAATGGGGGGGGCGGTCAGCCCCAGCATTTT	CAINGGGGQPQHF
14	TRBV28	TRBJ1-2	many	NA	TGTGCCAGCAGTTTTGAGCGGCGGGACTATGGCTACACCTTC	CASSFERRDYGYTF
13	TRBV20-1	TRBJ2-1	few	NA	TGCAGTGCCCAGAGGGGGGGGCTCAATGAGCAGTTCTTC	CSAQRGGLNEQFF
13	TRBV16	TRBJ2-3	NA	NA	TGTGCCAGCAGCTGGGACAACACAGATACGCAGTATTTT	CASSWDNTDTQYF
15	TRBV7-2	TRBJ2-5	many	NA	TGTGCCAGCAGCACTTACCACGGCAATCAAGAGACCCAGTACTTC	CASSTYHGNQETQYF
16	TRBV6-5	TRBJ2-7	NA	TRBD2	TGTGCCAGCAGTTACTCGTTGGGGGGAGGGCCTCGCGAGCAGTACTTC	CASSYSLGGGPREQYF
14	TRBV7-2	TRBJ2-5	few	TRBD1	TGTGCCAGCACCCAGGACAGGGGGCGAGAGACCCAGTACTTC	CASTQDRGRETQYF
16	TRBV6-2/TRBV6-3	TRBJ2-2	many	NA	TGTGCCAGCAGTTACTCCGGGAGACAGGGAGCCGGGGAGCTGTTTTTT	CASSYSGRQGAGELFF
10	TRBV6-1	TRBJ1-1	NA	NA	TGTGCCAGCAGGAACACTGAAGCTTTCTTT	CASRNTEAFF
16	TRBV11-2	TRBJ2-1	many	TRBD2	TGTGCCAGCAGCTTAAGACTAGCGGGAGGTCAGGGTGAGCAGTTCTTC	CASSLRLAGGQGEQFF
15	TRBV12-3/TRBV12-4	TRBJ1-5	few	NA	TGTGCCAGCAGTTTAGGGGAGGCCAAAGGGCGGCCCCAGCATTTT	CASSLGEAKGRPQHF
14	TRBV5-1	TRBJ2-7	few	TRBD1	TGCGCCAGCACCCTGACAGGGTCTCCCCGCGAGCAGTACTTC	CASTLTGSPREQYF
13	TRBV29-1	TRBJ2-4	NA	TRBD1	TGCAGCGGGTGGGACAGGGCGAAAAACATTCAGTACTTC	CSGWDRAKNIQYF
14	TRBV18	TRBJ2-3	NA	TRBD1	TGTGCCAGCTCAGGACAGGGCAGCACAGATACGCAGTATTTT	CASSGQGSTDTQYF
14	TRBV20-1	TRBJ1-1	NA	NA	TGCAGTGCTCGCGAGGGAGCGGTGAACACTGAAGCTTTCTTT	CSAREGAVNTEAFF
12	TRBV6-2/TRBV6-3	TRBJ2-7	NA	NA	TGTGCCAGCAGTGGACAGACTTACGAGCAGTACTTC	CASSGQTYEQYF
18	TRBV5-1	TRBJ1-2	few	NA	TGCGCCAGCAGCTCGGAAGGACGCGTCGGGCTAGCTAACTATGGCTACACCTTC	CASSSEGRVGLANYGYTF
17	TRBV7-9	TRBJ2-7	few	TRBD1	TGTGCCAGCAGCTTAGAGGGTTCGGGAAGGGGGCTTTACGAGCAGTACTTC	CASSLEGSGRGLYEQYF
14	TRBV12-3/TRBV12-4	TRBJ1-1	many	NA	TGTGCCAGCAGCGCCCGGACCGATGGAAGGGGAGCTTTCTTT	CASSARTDGRGAFF
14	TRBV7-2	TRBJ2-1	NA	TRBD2	TGTGCCAGCAGCTTAGACGGGACTAGCGGGACGAAGTTCTTC	CASSLDGTSGTKFF
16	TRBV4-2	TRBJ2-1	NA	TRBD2	TGTGCCAGCAGCCAAGAACTAGCGGTCTCCTACAATGAGCAGTTCTTC	CASSQELAVSYNEQFF
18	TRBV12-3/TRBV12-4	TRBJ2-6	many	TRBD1	TGTGCCAGCAGTCCCCTGGGACAGGGGTTGACTGGGGCCAACGTCCTGACTTTC	CASSPLGQGLTGANVLTF
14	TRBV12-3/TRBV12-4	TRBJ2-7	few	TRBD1	TGTGCCAGCAGTCCAGGACAGGGGGCCTACGAGCAGTACTTC	CASSPGQGAYEQYF
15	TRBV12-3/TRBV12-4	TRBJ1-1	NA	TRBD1	TGTGCCAGCAGGATTGCAGGGGGCGTTGGCACTGAAGCTTTCTTT	CASRIAGGVGTEAFF
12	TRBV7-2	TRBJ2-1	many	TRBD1	TGTGCCAGCAGCCTGACAGGGCATGAGCAGTTCTTC	CASSLTGHEQFF
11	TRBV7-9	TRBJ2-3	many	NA	TGTGCCAGCAGTTCGTCAGATACGCAGTATTTT	CASSSSDTQYF